The 15 T cell receptor beta chains below were found in one sample sequenced in a study of technical replicates of blood from several donors. Libraries were prepared by immunoSEQ multiplex PCR; TCRdb keeps only in-frame clonotypes and omits some of them. The sample comprises tens of thousands of clones, about 94% of which are singletons, and around 3.6% rests with the top ten. Sequencing was done on a sample of PBMCs. The origin of the receptors is a human donor in good health. Some clones in this sample may be carry-over from other donors' samples.

This chain links TRBV27 with TRBJ2-2, with 10 bases fitting TRBD2. The CDR3 length is 15 residues. Losses at the gene ends were 4 bases for V and 4 bases for J; bases not matched to a gene: 3. Germline lookup yields CDR1 MNHEY and CDR2 SMNVEV (reference sequence). CDR3 coding DNA: TGTGCCAGCAGTTCTAGCGGGAGTACCACCGGGGAGCTGTTTTTT. Translating gives CASSSSGSTTGELFF.

V usage is TRBV7-9 and J usage is TRBJ1-1, with D possibly being TRBD1 (5 bases). The ends were cut back, 5 bases at V and 0 bases at J, with 10 bases in the middle. The germline gives CDR1 SEHNR, CDR2 FQNEAQ (reference sequence). The CDR3 length is 14 residues. The CDR3 reads CASSTTVLNTEAFF. Written as DNA, the CDR3 is TGTGCCAGCAGCACGACAGTGTTGAACACTGAAGCTTTCTTT.

This clone was counted once. In DNA, the CDR3 is TGTGCCAGCAGTGAAGGGAGTTACGAGCAGTACTTC. Translated: CASSEGSYEQYF. The rearrangement joins TRBV2 to TRBJ2-7, with D unresolved. Germline CDR1 reads SNHLY; CDR2 reads FYNNEI. The CDR3 consists of 12 residues. V lost 1 base to trimming and J lost 4 bases, with 5 bases between them.

This clone was recorded only once. The DNA of the CDR3 is TGTGCCAGCAGCTGGGGGACAGGGGGAGCCTACGAGCAGTACTTC. Translating gives CASSWGTGGAYEQYF. The V call is TRBV11-2, the J call TRBJ2-7, with TRBD1 matching 11 bases. Germline V gene data show CDR1 as SGHAT and CDR2 as FQNNGV. The CDR3 is 15 amino acids. V was clipped by 4 bases and J by 2 bases; unmatched bases: 4.

V and J are TRBV7-2 and TRBJ2-1; 9 nucleotides align to TRBD2. V shed 1 base and J 8 bases; nucleotides not matched to a gene: 9. Germline-derived CDR1 and CDR2 are SGHTA and FQGNSA. The CDR3 length is 16 residues. CDR3 in DNA: TGTGCCAGCAGCTTAGTGACTAGCGGACTTGGAGATGAGCAGTTCTTC. Its translation: CASSLVTSGLGDEQFF.

This chain connects TRBV7-2 to TRBJ1-2; the D gene is possibly TRBD1 (6 bases). V lost 0 bases to trimming and J lost 0 bases, with 11 bases between them. The germline CDR1 and CDR2 sequences are SGHTA and FQGNSA. CDR3 length: 16 amino acids. The CDR3 loop is CASSLALGTSNYGYTF. CDR3 in DNA: TGTGCCAGCAGCTTAGCGCTCGGGACATCTAACTATGGCTACACCTTC.

This chain links TRBV10-3 with TRBJ1-5; weak D call: TRBD1 (6 bases). V lost 5 bases and J lost 5, with 10 bases in between. The germline V gene has CDR1 ENHRY and CDR2 SYGVKD. The length of the CDR3 is 13 residues. The DNA of the CDR3 is TGTGCCATCAGTACAGGGAGAGATCAGCCCCAGCATTTT. Protein sequence: CAISTGRDQPQHF.

The chain links TRBV30 to TRBJ1-1; TRBD1 might be the D (5 bases). V dropped 4 bases and J dropped 6 bases, with 15 bases sitting between them. This CDR3 has 13 amino acids. CDR1 GTSNPN and CDR2 SVGIG come from the germline V gene (reference sequence). CDR3 bases: TGTGCCTGGACTATCACAGGTGGAGCTGAAGCTTTCTTT. Amino acids: CAWTITGGAEAFF.

The V and J genes are TRBV5-6 and TRBJ2-7; tentatively, D is TRBD2 (6 bases). Trimming removed 4 bases at V and 4 bases at J, with 9 bases between. The CDR3 is 12 amino acids. The germline CDR1 and CDR2 sequences are SGHDT and YYEEEE. In nucleotides, the CDR3 is TGTGCCAGCAGCGCGGGACGATACGAGCAGTACTTC. Translated, it gives CASSAGRYEQYF.

A single count supports this clone. The gene calls are TRBV6-6 and TRBJ2-6, with D possibly matching TRBD2 (6 bases). Germline CDR1 is MNHNY and CDR2 is SVGAGI (reference sequence). The germline V and J ends were trimmed by 2 bases and 4 bases, with 9 bases remaining between them. The CDR3 sequence is 15 residues long. The CDR3 DNA sequence: TGTGCCAGCAGTTACGGAGGGTCAGGGGCCAACGTCCTGACTTTC. Amino acids: CASSYGGSGANVLTF.

CDR3 DNA sequence: TGTGCCAGCAGGGAAAATCCTCGGACAAGTTTTAGTTACGAGCAGTACTTC. Translating it yields CASRENPRTSFSYEQYF. The chain employs TRBV2 and TRBJ2-7; TRBD1 is a possible D gene (5 bases). V was cut by 6 bases and J by 4 bases, with 25 bases left in between. CDR1 is SNHLY, CDR2 FYNNEI, per germline. The CDR3 consists of 17 residues. Together with reference TRBV2 and TRBJ2-7, the CDR3 gives the full variable domain: EPEVTQTPSHQVTQMGQEVILRCVPISNHLYFYWYRQILGQKVEFLVSFYNNEISEKSEIFDDQFSVERPDGSNFTLKIRSTKLEDSAMYFCASRENPRTSFSYEQYFGPGTRLTVT.

The chain uses TRBV6-1 and TRBJ2-7, with a tentative D call TRBD1 (6 bases). This CDR3 is built from 15 residues. Trimming removed 4 bases from V and 2 bases from J, with 15 bases in between. Germline loops: CDR1 MNHNS, CDR2 SASEGT. The CDR3 DNA reads TGTGCCAGCAGTGTTTTGTCACAGGGCACCTACGAGCAGTACTTC. It specifies CASSVLSQGTYEQYF.

V gene TRBV5-1 combines with J gene TRBJ2-5, with no clear D. This CDR3 contains 13 residues. Germline assignment: CDR1 SGHRS and CDR2 YFSETQ. Trimming took off 0 bases at V and 2 bases at J, with 5 bases between the two ends. For the CDR3, the DNA is TGCGCCAGCAGCTTGGGCAGTCAAGAGACCCAGTACTTC. It translates to CASSLGSQETQYF.

The V and J genes are TRBV7-2 and TRBJ2-5; 10 bases are a match to TRBD1. Germline lookup yields CDR1 SGHTA and CDR2 FQGNSA. The CDR3 covers 16 residues. V dropped 1 base and J dropped 5; count of bases not matched to a gene: 7. The CDR3 protein is CASSLGGDRGGETQYF. CDR3 DNA sequence: TGTGCCAGCAGCTTAGGGGGGGACAGGGGCGGGGAGACCCAGTACTTC. Supplemented by reference TRBV7-2 and TRBJ2-5, the full variable domain reads GAGVSQSPSNKVTEKGKDVELRCDPISGHTALYWYRQSLGQGLEFLIYFQGNSAPDKSGLPSDRFSAERTGGSVSTLTIQRTQQEDSAVYLCASSLGGDRGGETQYFGPGTRLLVL.

The chain has TRBV18 and TRBJ1-5, with D possibly matching TRBD1 (6 bases). With 5 bases removed from V and 6 bases from J, the gap between germline ends came to 14 bases. This CDR3 has 14 residues. Germline V CDR1 and CDR2: KGHSH, LQKENI. The CDR3 protein is CASSLAGAGQPQHF. CDR3 sequence (DNA): TGTGCCAGCTCATTGGCAGGGGCAGGTCAGCCCCAGCATTTT.